This TCR beta chain was documented in a study of post-analysis software for immune sequencing data. The study's findings and limits: Strong co-clustering by F measure was evident for samples that had been prepared in the same batch. When compared against controls, multiple sclerosis patients showed significantly lower normalized Chao1 diversity. Relative to controls, patients had 4 or 5 TRBV segments at higher frequency, with TRBV5-6, TRBV5-1 and TRBV20-1 among these.

The CDR3 covers 17 residues. CDR1 MNHNY and CDR2 SVGAGI come from the germline V gene (reference sequence). The V end lost 0 bases, the J end lost 0 bases, and 12 bases lay between the germline ends. Unique-molecular-identifier-tagged TCR beta cDNA libraries were used. T cells numbering about 0.9 to 10 million yielded cDNA molecules that totaled around 500,000. TCRdb processed the PCR reads anew with MiXCR; each CDR3 protein has one entry. This sample has about 820,000 distinct CDR3 sequences, with around 53% found just once. This clonotype came up a few times. No antigen is known for it. The specimen sequenced was blood. The sequence was obtained from a girl aged 5-17 years with multiple sclerosis. V is TRBV6-6 and J is TRBJ2-4; D remains unclear. In nucleotides, the CDR3 is TGTGCCAGCAGTTACTCACGACTGCAAATAGCCAAAAACATTCAGTACTTC. This gives the protein CASSYSRLQIAKNIQYF.